This is a list of T cell receptor beta chains from one sample in a study of memory CD4+ T cells and cytomegalovirus serostatus. Using immunoSEQ multiplex PCR, the repertoire was profiled, and TCRdb retains in-frame clones only, with some absent. This sample has about 47,000 clones, with 70% to 75% found just once. The sequencing sample was made of memory CD4+ T cells from blood. The receptors come from an adult in good health and CMV-seropositive. Both conserved end residues are part of each CDR3. Not every row has a clone size; where given, it reads once, few, many or a size class.

size,J,V,CDR3
NA,TRBJ1-2,TRBV28,CASSPGGRTFWGYTF
NA,TRBJ1-4,TRBV4-3,CASSQEGQGMEKLFF
NA,TRBJ1-5,TRBV6-6,CASRQGPSSPQHF
NA,TRBJ2-6,TRBV11-1,CASSLGVGANVLTF
NA,TRBJ2-1,TRBV7-2,CASSLFSSTNYNEQFF
few,TRBJ1-4,TRBV18,CASSPTGGEKLFF
NA,TRBJ1-1,TRBV7-8,CASSLDPGTTEAFF
NA,TRBJ2-5,TRBV7-2,CASSLVGQRLVTQYF
NA,TRBJ1-4,TRBV19,CASSERQGAEKLFF
NA,TRBJ1-5,TRBV21-1,CASSDPGTHSNQPQHF
NA,TRBJ1-6,TRBV5-4,CASRSDRGNSPLHF
few,TRBJ1-1,TRBV2,CASSGLNTEAFF
few,TRBJ2-1,TRBV5-4,CASSQLRGTHNEQFF
few,TRBJ2-3,TRBV19,CAILDPFTDTQYF
NA,TRBJ2-7,TRBV5-1,CASSLSAQDSYEQYF
NA,TRBJ2-3,TRBV29-1,CSVALSGDTDTQYF
few,TRBJ2-7,TRBV19,CASSVTSKYEQYF
few,TRBJ2-1,TRBV6-5,CASSVRQGTQFF
NA,TRBJ1-1,TRBV30,CAWRNGPGRGFEAFF
NA,TRBJ1-1,TRBV4-1,CASSRTGGGRVNTEAFF
NA,TRBJ1-2,TRBV19,CASSYLKAGSNYGYTF
NA,TRBJ2-7,TRBV28,CASSLRGQGQYEQYF
NA,TRBJ1-2,TRBV6-1,CASQRDRADYGYTF
NA,TRBJ1-5,TRBV28,CASSEGDEPQHF
NA,TRBJ2-5,TRBV6-5,CASRTKLGGAETQYF
NA,TRBJ2-7,TRBV5-1,CASSLEGQGKHEQYF
NA,TRBJ1-2,TRBV7-3,CASSLIGGDGYTF
NA,TRBJ1-4,TRBV5-1,CASSLDGETNEKLFF